Described below is a single T cell receptor beta chain sequence and its context. No antigen is known for it. Molecular barcoding with unique molecular identifiers was used for the TCRbeta library. TCRdb analysed the PCR reads with MiXCR anew, one entry per CDR3 protein. The top ten hold around 15% of the sample, which has about 460,000 distinct CDR3 sequences, approximately 10% seen once. This sample is drawn from a study of T-cell reconstitution after alpha-beta-depleted transplantation in children. Germline CDR1 reads SEHNR; CDR2 reads FQNEAQ (reference sequence). The CDR3 loop spans 15 amino acids. V was shortened by 6 bases and J by 2 bases, with 16 bases between the two germline ends. Findings and caveats of the study: Some patients showed high day-60 TCRbeta diversity, which derived from surviving recipient T cells and thymic progenitors. Roughly two months post-transplant, alpha-beta T cells reportedly originated from several hundred graft clones that had expanded. Most T-cell counts and diversity one year after the transplant came from T cells that were newly produced.

Sequenced here: PBMCs, mostly from graft donor cells, sampled 180 days after TCRalphabeta/CD19-depleted stem cell transplant. The V gene is TRBV7-9, the J gene TRBJ1-2; weak D call: TRBD1 (6 bases). The clonotype comes from a female patient younger than 10 who had a stem cell transplant for aplastic anemia, so the T cells may come from the graft donor. The chain's CDR3 is CASRPVGQSNYGYTF. CDR3 in DNA: TGTGCCAGCAGGCCCGTCGGACAGAGCAACTATGGCTACACCTTC.